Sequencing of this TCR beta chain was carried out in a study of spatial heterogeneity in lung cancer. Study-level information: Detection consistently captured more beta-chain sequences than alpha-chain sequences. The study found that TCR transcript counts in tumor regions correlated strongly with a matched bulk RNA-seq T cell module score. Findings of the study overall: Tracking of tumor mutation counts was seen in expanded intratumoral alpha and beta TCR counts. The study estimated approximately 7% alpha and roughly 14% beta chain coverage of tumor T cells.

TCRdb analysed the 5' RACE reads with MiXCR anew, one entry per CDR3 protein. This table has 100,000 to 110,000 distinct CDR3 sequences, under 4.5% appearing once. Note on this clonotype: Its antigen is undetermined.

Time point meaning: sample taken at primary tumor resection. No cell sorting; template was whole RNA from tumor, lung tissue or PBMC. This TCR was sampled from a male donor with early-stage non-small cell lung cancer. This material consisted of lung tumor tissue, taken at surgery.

The CDR3: CASGYQGVTGELFF. The CDR3 nucleotides read TGCGCCAGCGGTTACCAGGGGGTCACCGGGGAGCTGTTTTTT. The chain combines TRBV4-1 with TRBJ2-2; TRBD1 matches 7 bases. The CDR3 is 14 amino acids. V lost 8 bases to trimming and J lost 4 bases; unmatched junction nucleotides: 7. Germline CDR1 is MGHRA and CDR2 is YSYEKL.